This T cell receptor beta chain was recovered during a study of CD8 T cells in ankylosing spondylitis. Study-level points and caveats: Characteristic, it appeared, of ankylosing spondylitis blood was a TCR beta motif of roughly 8 highly homologous variants.

Molecular-barcoded quantitative 5'-RACE produced these TCR beta libraries. MiXCR, run by TCRdb on the 5' RACE reads, gives a single entry per CDR3 protein. The sample includes 250,000 to 400,000 distinct CDR3 sequences, 9.5% to 13% of them seen just once. Many counts were recorded for this clonotype. The target antigen is unknown. This CDR3 spans 14 amino acids. Per the germline V gene, CDR1 is SGHTA and CDR2 is FQGNSA. Trimming removed 3 bases at V and 6 bases at J, with 11 bases between. The source of this sequence is a female donor with ankylosing spondylitis or in good health (not recorded which). Sequenced: blood, either unsorted or a sorted T cell fraction (not recorded which). This chain links TRBV7-2 with TRBJ2-2; TRBD2 might be the D (5 bases). This CDR3 is CASSFLARAGELFF. In DNA, the CDR3 is TGTGCCAGCAGCTTCTTAGCGAGGGCCGGGGAGCTGTTTTTT. The full variable domain, in which reference TRBV7-2 and TRBJ2-2 provide the parts outside the CDR3, is GAGVSQSPSNKVTEKGKDVELRCDPISGHTALYWYRQSLGQGLEFLIYFQGNSAPDKSGLPSDRFSAERTGGSVSTLTIQRTQQEDSAVYLCASSFLARAGELFFGEGSRLTVL.